This TCR beta chain was recorded in a study of blood T cell repertoires in COVID-19. The CDR3 consists of 16 residues. V was pared by 1 base and J by 4 bases, with 9 bases of the junction left unmatched. In germline, CDR1 is SGHDT, CDR2 YYEEEE. Only in-frame clones appear in the TCRdb table, and some are missing; sequencing was by immunoSEQ multiplex PCR. The data contain about 170,000 clones, 88% of them singletons. The sample was peripheral blood. The TCR originated in a man aged 60-69 years with acute or convalescent COVID-19. V usage is TRBV5-6 and J usage is TRBJ1-2; 8 positions agree with TRBD1. CDR3 sequence (DNA): TGTGCCAGCAGCTTGCCTGGACAGGGCGCGGCCTATGGCTACACCTTC. Encoded protein: CASSLPGQGAAYGYTF.